The source of this T cell receptor beta chain is a study of CD4 T cells in relation to SARS-CoV-2 and coronaviruses. General study findings and limits: No crossreactivity against non-spike viral proteins was tested here.

The CDR3 runs 15 residues. CDR1 and CDR2 (germline): SGHNT, YYREEE (reference sequence). The V end lost 4 bases, the J end lost 2 bases, and 15 bases lay between the germline ends. Before the COVID-19 pandemic, during about 2010-2019, CD4+ T cells were taken from unexposed donors. After about ten days of culture, CD4+ T cells were isolated. As for this clone: What it binds is unknown.

Clones were read by immunoSEQ multiplex PCR, and TCRdb kept only the in-frame ones, dropping some. The data contain around 12,000 clones, 70% to 85% of them seen just once; the ten biggest clones take up less than 30%. This TCR came from a human donor in good health. This chain links TRBV5-4 with TRBJ1-2; tentatively, D is TRBD1 (5 bases). Material: CD4+ T cells from PBMCs, cultured in vitro. The CDR3 is CASSPNRWGNYGYTF. As DNA, the CDR3 is TGTGCCAGCAGCCCTAACAGGTGGGGGAACTATGGCTACACCTTC.